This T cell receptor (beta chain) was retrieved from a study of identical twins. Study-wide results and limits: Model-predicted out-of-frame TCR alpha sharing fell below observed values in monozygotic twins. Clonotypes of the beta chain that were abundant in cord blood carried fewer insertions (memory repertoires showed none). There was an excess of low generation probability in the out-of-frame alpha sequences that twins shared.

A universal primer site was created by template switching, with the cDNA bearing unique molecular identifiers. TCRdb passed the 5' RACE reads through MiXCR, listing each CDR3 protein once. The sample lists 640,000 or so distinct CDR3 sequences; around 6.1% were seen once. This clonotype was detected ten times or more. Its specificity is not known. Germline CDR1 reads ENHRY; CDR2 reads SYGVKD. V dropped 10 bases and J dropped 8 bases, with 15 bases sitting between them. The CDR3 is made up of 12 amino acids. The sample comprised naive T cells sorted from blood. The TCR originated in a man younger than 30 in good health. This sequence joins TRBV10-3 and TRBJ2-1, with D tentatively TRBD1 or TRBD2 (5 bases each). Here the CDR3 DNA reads TGTGCCACCGGGACCCCTCCCGATGAGCAGTTCTTC. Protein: CATGTPPDEQFF.